A single sample is the source of the 26 T cell receptor beta chains below, sequenced in a study of monozygotic twins with inflammatory bowel disease. TCRdb re-called the 5' RACE reads and gives one entry per CDR3 protein, without DNA. The table for this sample gives approximately 140,000 distinct CDR3 sequences. Sample: blood. These receptors all stem from a human donor with ulcerative colitis or Crohn's disease, or a healthy co-twin of an affected twin (not recorded which).

The chain couples TRBV5-5 to TRBJ2-1; the TRBD2 assignment by TCRdb is unverifiable without DNA. The CDR3 runs to 15 residues. Germline loops: CDR1 SGHKS, CDR2 YYEKEE (reference sequence). This chain's CDR3 is CASSVSGTSGAPQFF.

This chain links TRBV7-2 with TRBJ1-6. CDR1 and CDR2 from the germline V gene are SGHTA and FQGNSA. The CDR3 sequence is 15 residues long. The CDR3 is CASSLDGPRYSPLHF. The whole variable domain, remainder taken from reference TRBV7-2 and TRBJ1-6, is GAGVSQSPSNKVTEKGKDVELRCDPISGHTALYWYRQSLGQGLEFLIYFQGNSAPDKSGLPSDRFSAERTGGSVSTLTIQRTQQEDSAVYLCASSLDGPRYSPLHFGNGTRLTVT.

This chain connects TRBV7-2 to TRBJ1-1; the D call of TRBD1 rests on TCRdb alone, since no DNA is present to check it. This CDR3 is 16 amino acids long. Germline CDR1 is SGHTA and CDR2 is FQGNSA. CDR3: CASSSRTGDGNTEAFF.

V usage is TRBV12-3 or TRBV12-4 and J usage is TRBJ2-7; TCRdb names TRBD1, which stays unverified in the absence of DNA. The CDR3 contains 14 residues. CDR3 region: CASSLRDSTYEQYF.

The V gene is TRBV20-1, the J gene TRBJ2-1; TCRdb's D call of TRBD1 is untestable without DNA. CDR3 length: 15 amino acids. Per the germline V gene, CDR1 is DFQATT and CDR2 is SNEGSKA (reference sequence). CDR3 region: CSARPGGSSYNEQFF.

V gene TRBV24-1 combines with J gene TRBJ2-1; TCRdb outputs TRBD2, but without DNA this stays unchecked. The CDR3 sequence is 17 residues long. CDR1 and CDR2 (germline): KGHDR, SFDVKD. CDR3 in amino acids: CATSDGTSGGLNNEQFF.

The rearrangement uses TRBV5-1 and TRBJ2-7; TCRdb indicates TRBD1, and absent DNA this call remains unverified. The CDR3 runs 16 residues. Germline-derived CDR1 and CDR2 are SGHRS and YFSETQ. This CDR3 reads CASSPEIWTGSYEQYF. Combining the CDR3 with reference TRBV5-1 and TRBJ2-7 gives the whole variable domain KAGVTQTPRYLIKTRGQQVTLSCSPISGHRSVSWYQQTPGQGLQFLFEYFSETQRNKGNFPGRFSGRQFSNSRSEMNVSTLELGDSALYLCASSPEIWTGSYEQYFGPGTRLTVT.

The V call is TRBV27, the J call TRBJ2-7; the TCRdb call, TRBD1, lacks DNA for checking. Germline values: CDR1 MNHEY, CDR2 SMNVEV (reference sequence). The length of the CDR3 is 16 residues. CDR3 residues: CASSFQQGPLSYEQYF.

This chain connects TRBV6-2 or TRBV6-3 to TRBJ2-1; TCRdb gives TRBD1 as the D gene, but with no DNA this cannot be confirmed. The CDR3 runs to 17 residues. CDR1 is MNHEY, CDR2 SVGEGT, per germline. This CDR3 is CASSLGRSDRGLGEQFF.

The V and J genes are TRBV20-1 and TRBJ2-5; TCRdb names TRBD2, which stays unverified in the absence of DNA. Germline V gene data show CDR1 as DFQATT and CDR2 as SNEGSKA (reference sequence). CDR3 size: 15 residues. This CDR3 is CSAPNRTSLQETQYF.

The CDR3 spells CASSFFGGGSPLHF. The chain carries TRBV12-3 or TRBV12-4 and TRBJ1-6; TCRdb reports TRBD1, a call that lacks DNA to check it against. This CDR3 contains 14 residues.

This chain connects TRBV5-1 to TRBJ2-1; the D call from TCRdb, TRBD1, cannot be confirmed without DNA. The CDR3 is 15 amino acids. Germline-derived CDR1 and CDR2 are SGHRS and YFSETQ. CDR3 sequence: CASSLVGQGWGEQFF. Based on the CDR3 plus reference TRBV5-1 and TRBJ2-1, the full variable domain is KAGVTQTPRYLIKTRGQQVTLSCSPISGHRSVSWYQQTPGQGLQFLFEYFSETQRNKGNFPGRFSGRQFSNSRSEMNVSTLELGDSALYLCASSLVGQGWGEQFFGPGTRLTVL.

The chain has TRBV7-9 and TRBJ1-3. The CDR3 consists of 14 residues. CDR1 is SEHNR and CDR2 is FQNEAQ in the germline V gene (reference sequence). The CDR3 spells CASSLGNSGNTIYF. Together with reference TRBV7-9 and TRBJ1-3, the CDR3 gives the full variable domain: DTGVSQNPRHKITKRGQNVTFRCDPISEHNRLYWYRQTLGQGPEFLTYFQNEAQLEKSRLLSDRFSAERPKGSFSTLEIQRTEQGDSAMYLCASSLGNSGNTIYFGEGSWLTVV.

The rearrangement joins TRBV20-1 to TRBJ2-3; TCRdb returns TRBD1, unconfirmable since there is no DNA. The germline V gene has CDR1 DFQATT and CDR2 SNEGSKA (reference sequence). The CDR3 length is 15 residues. The CDR3 sequence: CSASTDRVKTDTQYF.

V gene TRBV5-1 combines with J gene TRBJ1-6; the D call from TCRdb, TRBD1, cannot be confirmed without DNA. This CDR3 has 13 residues. CDR1 and CDR2 from the germline V gene are SGHRS and YFSETQ. The CDR3 sequence is CASSLSGDRALHF.

The chain combines TRBV5-6 with TRBJ2-2; without DNA, the TCRdb call of TRBD1 cannot be checked. The CDR3 extends over 14 amino acids. Germline V lookup: CDR1 SGHDT, CDR2 YYEEEE. CDR3 region: CASSSRYRAGELFF.

The chain joins TRBV15 to TRBJ2-3; TCRdb designates TRBD2, a call that cannot be tested without DNA. Germline CDR1 reads LNHNV; CDR2 reads YYDKDF (reference sequence). This CDR3 contains 14 residues. The CDR3 sequence is CATSRDRALGTQYF. The full variable domain, completed using reference TRBV15 and TRBJ2-3, is DAMVIQNPRYQVTQFGKPVTLSCSQTLNHNVMYWYQQKSSQAPKLLFHYYDKDFNNEADTPDNFQSRRPNTSFCFLDIRSPGLGDTAMYLCATSRDRALGTQYFGPGTRLTVL.

The genes are TRBV27 and TRBJ2-1; TCRdb outputs TRBD1, but without DNA this stays unchecked. The CDR3 consists of 16 residues. Per the germline V gene, CDR1 is MNHEY and CDR2 is SMNVEV (reference sequence). The CDR3 region is CASSLLDRGTYNEQFF.

This rearrangement joins TRBV12-3 or TRBV12-4 to TRBJ1-3. The CDR3 is 18 amino acids. This CDR3 is CASSNYPLTASSENTIYF.

V is TRBV20-1 and J is TRBJ2-7; TCRdb's D call of TRBD1 is untestable without DNA. Germline CDR1 and CDR2: DFQATT and SNEGSKA (reference sequence). The CDR3 has 14 residues. CDR3 sequence: CSARQGFVRNEQYF.

The chain recombines TRBV21-1 with TRBJ2-5; absent DNA, TCRdb's TRBD1 call cannot be checked. TRBV21-1 represents a pseudogene. This CDR3 has 14 amino acids. The CDR3 is CASSTPGQQETQYF.

V usage is TRBV27 and J usage is TRBJ1-5; TCRdb's D gene call, TRBD1, goes unchecked for lack of DNA. The CDR3 loop spans 13 amino acids. Germline-derived CDR1 and CDR2 are MNHEY and SMNVEV (reference sequence). This chain's CDR3 is CASAVGVNQPQHF.

The V call is TRBV20-1, the J call TRBJ1-6; TCRdb proposes TRBD1, but this gene call is untestable without DNA. The CDR3 is made up of 17 amino acids. The germline gives CDR1 DFQATT, CDR2 SNEGSKA (reference sequence). The CDR3 protein is CSAGPGQGAGVNSPLHF.

The V and J genes are TRBV11-2 and TRBJ2-7. The CDR3 is 18 residues long. In germline, CDR1 is SGHAT, CDR2 FQNNGV. CDR3 region: CASSLDYRPDPMVYEQYF.

This chain uses TRBV5-1 with TRBJ2-5; lacking DNA, the TRBD2 call made by TCRdb goes unchecked. Looked up from germline, CDR1 is SGHRS and CDR2 is YFSETQ. CDR3 length equals 17 residues. The CDR3 is CASSWGPSGSTQETQYF.

The J gene is TRBJ1-2, the V gene TRBV7-8. The CDR3 has 15 amino acids. CDR1 and CDR2 (germline): SGHVS, FQNEAQ. CDR3 in amino acids: CASNPLRAGLRGYTF. The full variable domain, its missing parts supplied by reference TRBV7-8 and TRBJ1-2, is GAGVSQSPRYKVAKRGQDVALRCDPISGHVSLFWYQQALGQGPEFLTYFQNEAQLDKSGLPSDRFFAERPEGSVSTLKIQRTQQEDSAVYLCASNPLRAGLRGYTFGSGTRLTVV.